The next 8 T cell receptor beta chains were all read from a single sample in a study of blood T cell repertoires in COVID-19. TCRdb's table, derived via immunoSEQ multiplex PCR, lists solely in-frame clones and lacks some. Among around 250,000 clones listed, around 82% were seen once. The sequenced sample consisted of peripheral blood. Source of these receptors: an elderly man with acute or convalescent COVID-19.

The gene calls are TRBV5-4 and TRBJ2-3, with D possibly matching TRBD1 (5 bases). The length of the CDR3 is 14 residues. V was trimmed by 6 bases and J by 1 base, leaving 12 bases between them. Germline CDR1 SGHNT, CDR2 YYREEE (reference sequence). CDR3: CASTQTAGTDTQYF. CDR3 nucleotides: TGTGCCAGCACCCAGACAGCCGGCACAGATACGCAGTATTTT.

The V call is TRBV29-1, the J call TRBJ2-1; 12 bases match TRBD2. V dropped 5 bases and J dropped 4; count of bases not matched to a gene: 9. The CDR3 is 16 residues long. From germline, CDR1 is SQVTM and CDR2 ANQGSEA. The CDR3 spells CSVQTTSGRQYNEQFF. The DNA of the CDR3 is TGCAGCGTTCAGACGACTAGCGGGAGACAGTACAATGAGCAGTTCTTC.

The CDR3 here is CASSPGTGRETQYF. CDR3 coding DNA: TGCGCCAGCAGCCCTGGGACAGGCAGGGAGACCCAGTACTTC. V gene TRBV5-1 combines with J gene TRBJ2-5; TRBD1 aligns across 8 bases. Unmatched junction bases numbered 7, after V lost 4 bases and J lost 5 bases. From germline, CDR1 is SGHRS and CDR2 YFSETQ. The CDR3 covers 14 residues.

This clone was seen a single time. The chain links TRBV5-1 to TRBJ2-1; no definite D call. In germline, CDR1 is SGHRS, CDR2 YFSETQ. Trimming stripped 5 bases from V and 3 bases from J, with 12 bases between. This CDR3 has 14 amino acids. Here the CDR3 DNA reads TGCGCCAGCAGGATAGCAGAATACTACAATGAGCAGTTCTTC. Translation gives CASRIAEYYNEQFF.

This clone is a singleton in its sample. The V and J genes are TRBV28 and TRBJ2-7, with 7 bases fitting TRBD1. CDR1 and CDR2 (germline): MDHEN, SYDVKM. V trimming: 5 bases; J trimming: 3 bases; junction bases outside the gene matches: 7. The CDR3 covers 14 residues. The CDR3 bases are TGTGCCAGCAGTCCCAGGGGGAAAGGCTACGAGCAGTACTTC. It is translated as CASSPRGKGYEQYF.

The chain joins TRBV3-1 (or the pseudogene TRBV3-2) to TRBJ1-1, with TRBD1 identical over 7 bases. V lost 3 bases to trimming and J lost 0 bases; unmatched junction nucleotides: 4. Germline CDR1 reads LGHDT; CDR2 reads YNNKEL (reference sequence). The CDR3 is 15 amino acids. Written as DNA, the CDR3 is TGTGCCAGCAGCCATTCGGGACAGTTGAACACTGAAGCTTTCTTT. Its protein is CASSHSGQLNTEAFF.

This chain connects TRBV6-1 to TRBJ1-3; D is uncertain. This CDR3 has 14 residues. Germline CDR1 and CDR2: MNHNS and SASEGT. Deletions cut 2 bases from V and 3 bases from J, with 8 bases between. The CDR3 is CASSEHGFGNTIYF. The CDR3, as DNA: TGTGCCAGCAGTGAACACGGGTTTGGAAACACCATATATTTT.

The chain joins TRBV27 to TRBJ2-1, with 10 nucleotides matching TRBD1. The CDR3 contains 15 residues. J gave up 4 bases and V 6 bases, and 6 bases lay outside the gene matches. The V gene's germline CDR1 is MNHEY and CDR2 SMNVEV (reference sequence). The CDR3 sequence: CASRETGGEYNEQFF. The CDR3 bases are TGTGCCAGCAGGGAGACAGGGGGCGAGTACAATGAGCAGTTCTTC.